Presented here are 5 T cell receptor beta chains from one specimen sequenced in a study of T cell responses to AZD1222 COVID-19 vaccine. Data came from immunoSEQ multiplex PCR; TCRdb stores just in-frame clones and leaves some out. This sample has more than 95,000 clones; about 88% occur once, and the top ten carry about 29%. This sample comprised peripheral blood, obtained on day 0 of AZD1222 vaccination. These receptor sequences come from an adult in good health.

This CDR3 reads CASSQEGNRYGYTF. CDR3 DNA: TGCGCCAGCAGCCAAGAGGGGAACCGATATGGCTACACCTTC. V is TRBV4-1 and J is TRBJ1-2; D remains unclear. Trimming removed 0 bases at V and 5 bases at J, with 10 bases between. The germline V gene encodes CDR1 MGHRA and CDR2 YSYEKL. The CDR3 runs 14 residues.

This rearrangement joins TRBV7-2 to TRBJ1-5; maybe TRBD1 (5 bases). V was clipped by 8 bases and J by 6 bases, with 14 bases between them. Germline-derived CDR1 and CDR2 are SGHTA and FQGNSA. The CDR3 totals 13 residues. CDR3: CASAEGFGQPQHF. CDR3 nucleotide sequence: TGTGCCAGCGCAGAGGGGTTCGGTCAGCCCCAGCATTTT.

The chain combines TRBV10-3 with TRBJ1-1; 7 bases map to TRBD1. The V segment lost 1 base and the J segment 5 bases; nucleotides outside the gene matches: 7. CDR1 is ENHRY, CDR2 SYGVKD, per germline. The CDR3 is 15 residues long. CDR3 sequence reads: CAISELGGEGTEAFF. For the CDR3, the DNA is TGTGCCATCAGTGAGTTAGGGGGCGAGGGGACTGAAGCTTTCTTT.

Only one count was recorded for this clone. This sequence joins TRBV2 and TRBJ1-4, with 7 bases matching TRBD1. The CDR3 covers 14 residues. CDR1 is SNHLY and CDR2 is FYNNEI in the germline V gene. CDR3 protein: CAHSLTDRAEKLFF. The DNA of the CDR3 is TGTGCGCACTCACTTACCGACAGGGCGGAAAAACTGTTTTTT.

This chain connects TRBV27 to TRBJ2-7, with D possibly matching TRBD1 (6 bases). With 6 bases removed from V and 2 bases from J, the gap between germline ends came to 11 bases. The CDR3 is 13 residues long. Looked up from germline, CDR1 is MNHEY and CDR2 is SMNVEV (reference sequence). CDR3 DNA sequence: TGTGCCAGCAGCACAGGGCTTACCTACGAGCAGTACTTC. Translated, it gives CASSTGLTYEQYF.